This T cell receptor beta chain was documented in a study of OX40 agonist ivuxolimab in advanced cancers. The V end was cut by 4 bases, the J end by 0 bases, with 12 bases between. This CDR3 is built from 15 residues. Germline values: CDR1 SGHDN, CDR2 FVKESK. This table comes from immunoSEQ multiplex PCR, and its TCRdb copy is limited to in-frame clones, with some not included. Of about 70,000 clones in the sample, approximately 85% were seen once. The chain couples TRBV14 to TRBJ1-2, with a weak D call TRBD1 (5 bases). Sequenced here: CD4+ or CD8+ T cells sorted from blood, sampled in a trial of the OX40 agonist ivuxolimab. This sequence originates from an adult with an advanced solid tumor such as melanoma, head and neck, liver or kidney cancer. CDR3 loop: CASSLVIGANYGYTF. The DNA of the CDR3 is TGTGCCAGCAGCCTGGTTATAGGGGCTAACTATGGCTACACCTTC.